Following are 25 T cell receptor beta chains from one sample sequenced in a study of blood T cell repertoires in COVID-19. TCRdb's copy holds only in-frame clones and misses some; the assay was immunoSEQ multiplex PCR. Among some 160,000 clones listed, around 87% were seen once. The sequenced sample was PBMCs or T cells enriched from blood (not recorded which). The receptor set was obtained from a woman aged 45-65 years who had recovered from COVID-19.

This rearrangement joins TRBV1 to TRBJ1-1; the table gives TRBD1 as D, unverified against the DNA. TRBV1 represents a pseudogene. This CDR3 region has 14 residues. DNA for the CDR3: TGCACCAGCAGTTACCAGGGGATGAACACTGAAGCTTTCTTT. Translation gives CTSSYQGMNTEAFF.

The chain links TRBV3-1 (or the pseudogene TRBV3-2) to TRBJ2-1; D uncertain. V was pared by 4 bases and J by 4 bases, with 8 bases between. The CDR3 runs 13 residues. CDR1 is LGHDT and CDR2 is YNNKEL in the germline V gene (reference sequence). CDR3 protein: CASSPYSYNEQFF. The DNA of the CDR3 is TGTGCCAGCAGCCCCTACTCTTACAATGAGCAGTTCTTC.

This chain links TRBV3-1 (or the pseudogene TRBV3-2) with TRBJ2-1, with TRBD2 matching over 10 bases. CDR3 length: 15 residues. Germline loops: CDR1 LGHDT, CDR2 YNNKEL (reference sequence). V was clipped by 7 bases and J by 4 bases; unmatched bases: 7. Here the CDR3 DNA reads TGTGCCAGCACCCTGAGCGGGGGGGTTTACAATGAGCAGTTCTTC. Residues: CASTLSGGVYNEQFF.

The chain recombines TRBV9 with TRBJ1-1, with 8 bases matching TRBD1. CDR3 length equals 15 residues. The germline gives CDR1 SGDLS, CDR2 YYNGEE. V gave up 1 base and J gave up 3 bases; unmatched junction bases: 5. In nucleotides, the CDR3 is TGTGCCAGCAGCGTACGACAGGGGTGGGACACTGAAGCTTTCTTT. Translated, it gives CASSVRQGWDTEAFF.

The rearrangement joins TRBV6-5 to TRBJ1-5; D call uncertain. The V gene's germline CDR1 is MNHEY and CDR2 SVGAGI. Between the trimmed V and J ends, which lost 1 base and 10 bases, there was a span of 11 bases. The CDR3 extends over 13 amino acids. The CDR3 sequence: CASSYFPAGPQHF. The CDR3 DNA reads TGTGCCAGCAGTTACTTTCCCGCGGGTCCCCAGCATTTT.

CDR3 protein: CASRDRGRTGELFF. The CDR3 nucleotides are TGTGCCAGCAGGGACAGGGGGCGGACCGGGGAGCTGTTTTTT. The chain uses TRBV6-5 and TRBJ2-2; 11 nucleotides align to TRBD1. Germline V CDR1 and CDR2: MNHEY, SVGAGI. J lost 5 bases, V lost 6 bases, and 2 bases had no gene match. The CDR3 has 14 residues.

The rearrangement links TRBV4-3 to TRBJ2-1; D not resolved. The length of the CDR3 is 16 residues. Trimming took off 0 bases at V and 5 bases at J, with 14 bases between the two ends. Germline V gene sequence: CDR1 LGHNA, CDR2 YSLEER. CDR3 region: CASSQDRYGLHNEQFF. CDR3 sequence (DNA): TGCGCCAGCAGCCAAGATCGGTACGGTTTACACAATGAGCAGTTCTTC.

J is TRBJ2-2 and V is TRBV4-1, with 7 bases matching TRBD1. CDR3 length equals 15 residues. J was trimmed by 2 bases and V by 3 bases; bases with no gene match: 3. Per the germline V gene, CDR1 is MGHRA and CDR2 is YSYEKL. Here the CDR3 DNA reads TGCGCCAGCAGCCAGGGACAGTATAACACCGGGGAGCTGTTTTTT. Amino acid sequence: CASSQGQYNTGELFF.

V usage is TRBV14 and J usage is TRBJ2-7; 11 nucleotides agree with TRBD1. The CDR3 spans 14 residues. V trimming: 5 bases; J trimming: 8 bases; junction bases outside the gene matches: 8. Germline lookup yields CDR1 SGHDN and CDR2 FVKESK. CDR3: CASSSGTGGIKQYF. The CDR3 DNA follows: TGTGCCAGCAGCTCCGGGACAGGGGGTATAAAGCAGTACTTC.

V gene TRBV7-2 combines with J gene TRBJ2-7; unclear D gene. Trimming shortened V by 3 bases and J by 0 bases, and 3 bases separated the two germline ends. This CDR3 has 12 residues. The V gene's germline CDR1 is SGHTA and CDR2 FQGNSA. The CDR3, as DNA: TGTGCCAGCAGCTTCGGCTCCTACGAGCAGTACTTC. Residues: CASSFGSYEQYF.

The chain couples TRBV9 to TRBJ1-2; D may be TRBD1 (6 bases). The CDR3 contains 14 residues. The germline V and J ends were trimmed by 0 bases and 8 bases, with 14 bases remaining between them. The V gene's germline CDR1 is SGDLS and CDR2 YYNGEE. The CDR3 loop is CASSVAQGPGGYTF. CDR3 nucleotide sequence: TGTGCCAGCAGCGTAGCCCAGGGGCCTGGGGGCTACACCTTC.

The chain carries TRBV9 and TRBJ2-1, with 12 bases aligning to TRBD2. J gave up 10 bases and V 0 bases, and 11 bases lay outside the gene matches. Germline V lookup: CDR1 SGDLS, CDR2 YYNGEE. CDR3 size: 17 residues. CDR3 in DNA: TGTGCCAGCAGCGTAGTTGGAGCTAGCGGGGGGGCGGGCGAGCAGTTCTTC. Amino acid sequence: CASSVVGASGGAGEQFF.

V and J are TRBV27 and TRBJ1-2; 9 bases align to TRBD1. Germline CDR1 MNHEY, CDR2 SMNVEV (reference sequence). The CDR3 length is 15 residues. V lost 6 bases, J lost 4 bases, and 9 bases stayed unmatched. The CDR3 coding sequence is TGTGCCAGCAGCCCGGGACAGGGATTACTCTATGGCTACACCTTC. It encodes CASSPGQGLLYGYTF.

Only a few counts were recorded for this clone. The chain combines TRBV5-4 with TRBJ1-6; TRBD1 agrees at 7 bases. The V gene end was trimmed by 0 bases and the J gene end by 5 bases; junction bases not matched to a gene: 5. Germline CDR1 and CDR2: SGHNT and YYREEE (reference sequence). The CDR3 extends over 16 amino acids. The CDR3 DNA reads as TGTGCCAGCAGCTTGGCGAGGGGGCTAGATAATTCACCCCTCCACTTT. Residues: CASSLARGLDNSPLHF.

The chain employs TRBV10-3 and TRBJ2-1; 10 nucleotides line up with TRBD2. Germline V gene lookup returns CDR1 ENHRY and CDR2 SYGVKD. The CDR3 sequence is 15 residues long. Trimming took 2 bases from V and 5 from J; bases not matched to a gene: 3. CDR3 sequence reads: CAISEGTSVNNEQFF. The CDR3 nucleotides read TGTGCCATCAGTGAGGGGACTAGCGTGAACAATGAGCAGTTCTTC.

The CDR3 bases are TGTGCCAGCAGCTTAGAGCGAGTCGCTAGCGGGGGGGGGAATGAGCAGTTCTTC. Its translation: CASSLERVASGGGNEQFF. The V call is TRBV7-2, the J call TRBJ2-1; 12 bases match TRBD2. Germline trimming cut 1 base from V and 7 bases from J; bases unmatched to any gene: 11. This CDR3 contains 18 residues. Germline V gene sequence: CDR1 SGHTA, CDR2 FQGNSA.

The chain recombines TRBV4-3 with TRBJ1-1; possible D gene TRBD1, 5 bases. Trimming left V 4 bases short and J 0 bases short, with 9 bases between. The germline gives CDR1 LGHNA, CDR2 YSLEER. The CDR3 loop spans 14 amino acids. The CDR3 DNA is TGCGCCAGCAGCCTTGCAGGGATGAACACTGAAGCTTTCTTT. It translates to CASSLAGMNTEAFF.

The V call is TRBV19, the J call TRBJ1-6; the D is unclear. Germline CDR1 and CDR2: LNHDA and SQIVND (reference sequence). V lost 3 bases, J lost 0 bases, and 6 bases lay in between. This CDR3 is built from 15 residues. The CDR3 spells CASSMLSSYNSPLHF. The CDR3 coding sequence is TGTGCCAGTAGTATGTTGAGCTCCTATAATTCACCCCTCCACTTT.

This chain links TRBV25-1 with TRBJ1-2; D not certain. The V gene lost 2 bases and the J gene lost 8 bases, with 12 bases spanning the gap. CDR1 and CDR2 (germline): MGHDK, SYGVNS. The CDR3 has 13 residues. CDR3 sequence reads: CASSEDPRVGYTF. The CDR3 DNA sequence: TGTGCCAGCAGTGAAGACCCGAGGGTCGGCTACACCTTC.

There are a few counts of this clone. The CDR3 region is CASRPTGTGDGRWELFF. The CDR3 DNA sequence: TGTGCCAGCAGGCCAACCGGGACAGGGGATGGTCGCTGGGAGCTGTTTTTT. The rearrangement joins TRBV2 to TRBJ2-2; 10 nucleotides align to TRBD1. The germline gives CDR1 SNHLY, CDR2 FYNNEI. V lost 6 bases to trimming and J lost 9 bases; unmatched junction nucleotides: 16. The CDR3 spans 17 residues.

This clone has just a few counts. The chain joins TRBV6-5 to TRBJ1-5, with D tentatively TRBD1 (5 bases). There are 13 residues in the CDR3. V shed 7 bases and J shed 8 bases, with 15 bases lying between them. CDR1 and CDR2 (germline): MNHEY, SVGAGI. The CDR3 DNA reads TGTGCCAGCAACAGGCAGTTGATTGAGCCCCAGCATTTT. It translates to CASNRQLIEPQHF.

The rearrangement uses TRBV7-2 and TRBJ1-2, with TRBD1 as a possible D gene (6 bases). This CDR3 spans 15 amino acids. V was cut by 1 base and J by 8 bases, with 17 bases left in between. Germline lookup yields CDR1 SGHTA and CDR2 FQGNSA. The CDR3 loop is CASSLEPLGGEGYTF. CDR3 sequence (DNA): TGTGCCAGCAGCTTAGAACCTCTAGGGGGAGAGGGCTACACCTTC.

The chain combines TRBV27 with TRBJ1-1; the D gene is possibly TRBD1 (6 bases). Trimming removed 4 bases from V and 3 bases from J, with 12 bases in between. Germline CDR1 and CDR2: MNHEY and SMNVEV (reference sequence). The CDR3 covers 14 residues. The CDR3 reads CASSYQGRDTEAFF. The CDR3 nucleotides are TGTGCCAGCAGTTATCAGGGGAGGGACACTGAAGCTTTCTTT.

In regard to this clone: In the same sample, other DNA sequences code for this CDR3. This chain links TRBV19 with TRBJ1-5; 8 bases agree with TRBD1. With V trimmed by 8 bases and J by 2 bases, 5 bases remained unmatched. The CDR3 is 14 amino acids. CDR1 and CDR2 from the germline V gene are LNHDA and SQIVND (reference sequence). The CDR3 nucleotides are TGTGCCAGTTCCGGGACAGGTGGCAATCAGCCCCAGCATTTT. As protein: CASSGTGGNQPQHF.

The CDR3 here is CASSYLGRYEQYF. In nucleotides, the CDR3 is TGTGCCAGCAGTTACTTAGGGAGGTACGAGCAGTACTTC. V is TRBV6-2 or TRBV6-3 and J is TRBJ2-7; D perhaps matches TRBD2 (6 bases). The CDR3 loop spans 13 amino acids. Germline loops: CDR1 MNHEY, CDR2 SVGEGT. With 1 base removed from V and 4 bases from J, the gap between germline ends came to 8 bases.